The clone carrying this T cell receptor beta chain was seen at least ten times. Its specificity is unknown. This specimen belongs to a study of T cells in Graves' hyperthyroidism and ophthalmopathy. Study results and caveats: Among thyroid clonotypes expanded above 0.001, most also appeared in blood.

The CDR3 is made up of 13 amino acids. Unmatched junction bases numbered 10, after V lost 5 bases and J lost 7 bases. Germline CDR1 is SQVTM and CDR2 is ANQGSEA. In making diagnoses, clinical symptoms, serum thyroxine and TRAb, thyroid ultrasound and orbital computed tomography were all used. Amplification yielded TCR beta CDR3 regions, with RNA transcripts as the source. An initial round of RT-PCR targeting the TCR CDR3 relied on the HTBI primer set. A single record per CDR3 protein comes from TCRdb applying MiXCR to the multiplex PCR reads. The table shows about 840,000 distinct CDR3 sequences, with over 35% occurring only once.

The TCR comes from a man younger than 30 with Graves' hyperthyroidism. The chain carries TRBV29-1 and TRBJ1-1; 7 bases match TRBD1. Material: blood. CDR3 in DNA: TGCAGCGTTAATACCGGGACAGCGGATGAAGCTTTCTTT. Amino acids: CSVNTGTADEAFF.